These T cell receptor beta chains were read from a single sample in a study of CD8 T cells in ankylosing spondylitis. Via MiXCR, TCRdb re-called the 5' RACE reads, giving one row per CDR3 protein. Among about 800,000 distinct CDR3 sequences listed, about 11% were seen once. Sequencing was performed on blood, either unsorted or a sorted T cell fraction (not recorded which). Receptor source: a male donor with ankylosing spondylitis. Both conserved end residues are part of each CDR3. The order of the fields is V gene, J gene, clone size, CDR3 length, CDR3 protein. Only part of the rows carry a size: once, few, many, or a class if the clone is expanded.

TRBV10-3	TRBJ1-6	-	14	CAVSRGAYNSPLHF
TRBV14	TRBJ1-2	many	13	CASRNRAWDGYTF
TRBV20-1	TRBJ1-2	-	14	CSAGAGGANYGYTF
TRBV20-1	TRBJ2-7	-	16	CSAKVLGNRFSHEQYF
TRBV5-6	TRBJ1-6	-	15	CASSLDWTAYSPLHF
TRBV5-1	TRBJ1-1	many	15	CASRIAQTGEAEAFF
TRBV4-1	TRBJ2-7	-	14	CASSQEPGSYEQYF
TRBV20-1	TRBJ2-3	-	15	CSATPTSGVPDTQYF
TRBV5-1	TRBJ1-4	few	11	CASQLDGKLFF
TRBV20-1	TRBJ2-7	few	14	CSAIMASGTYEQYF
TRBV2	TRBJ2-3	-	14	CASSETRFWDTQYF
TRBV24-1	TRBJ2-3	-	15	CATSDWGLAAATQYF
TRBV7-2	TRBJ1-1	few	12	CASSQQGGEAFF
TRBV7-8	TRBJ2-5	few	15	CASSLAGGRGETQYF
TRBV6-5	TRBJ2-3	few	13	CASSSPPPYTQYF
TRBV10-3	TRBJ2-7	few	15	CAITKNLDRRDEQYF
TRBV18	TRBJ1-1	many	17	CASSPRASGVGETEAFF
TRBV20-1	TRBJ2-7	many	15	CSARPGLAGDFEQYF
TRBV4-3	TRBJ2-5	few	14	CASSQDRGGWTQYF
TRBV4-3	TRBJ1-5	-	18	CASSQDKDEGVANQPQHF
TRBV7-2	TRBJ1-5	many	15	CASSLGGSWDQPQHF
TRBV5-1	TRBJ2-5	-	14	CASTLGHLQETQYF
TRBV5-1	TRBJ2-5	-	14	CASTHAGPEETQYF
TRBV20-1	TRBJ1-5	few	13	CSAWDRSNQPQHF
TRBV4-3	TRBJ2-6	-	14	CASSQDRGINVLTF
TRBV6-5	TRBJ1-1	few	15	CASSYSGQGGTEAFF
TRBV20-1	TRBJ2-7	-	12	CSARPASLEQYF
TRBV5-1	TRBJ2-7	-	14	CASSLEGGMDEQYF
TRBV20-1	TRBJ2-1	few	12	CSATHMGDEQFF
TRBV29-1	TRBJ2-5	-	13	CSVAGPLQETQYF
TRBV28	TRBJ2-4	-	13	CASTWTAKNIQYF
TRBV28	TRBJ1-3	-	15	CASKFGGVSGNTIYF
TRBV6-2/TRBV6-3	TRBJ2-1	once	17	CASSSRLALSSYNEQFF
TRBV12-3/TRBV12-4	TRBJ2-7	few	14	CASRRGGLSYEQYF
TRBV28	TRBJ2-7	-	15	CASTTGDRSIYEQYF
TRBV29-1	TRBJ2-1	many	16	CSAISGGGISYNEQFF
TRBV7-9	TRBJ1-4	-	15	CASSPGRQGNEKLFF
TRBV20-1	TRBJ2-1	few	16	CSARNLAGENYNEQFF
TRBV20-1	TRBJ1-1	few	12	CSERGQATEAFF
TRBV20-1	TRBJ2-1	few	15	CSARVLPYSYNEQFF
TRBV4-3	TRBJ2-3	-	14	CASSQRLGRDTQYF
TRBV7-7	TRBJ2-1	-	13	CASSKDWPGEQFF
TRBV5-1	TRBJ2-1	few	15	CASSIVAGGYNEQFF
TRBV6-5	TRBJ2-7	many	12	CASRESSYEQYF
TRBV4-1	TRBJ2-1	few	11	CASSFGRVLFF
TRBV12-3/TRBV12-4	TRBJ2-2	many	13	CASSLRGAGELFF
TRBV6-2/TRBV6-3	TRBJ2-6	few	17	CASSYRWGGTEANVLTF
TRBV20-1	TRBJ1-3	-	12	CSASGRRNTIYF
TRBV9	TRBJ1-6	many	13	CASSVANDSPLHF
TRBV18	TRBJ2-1	-	16	CASSPRVSRTYNEQFF
TRBV29-1	TRBJ2-3	many	14	CSVVGTPSTDTQYF
TRBV7-2	TRBJ2-1	many	13	CASSVGRINEQFF
TRBV20-1	TRBJ2-7	few	17	CSARDLLAGANHYEQYF
TRBV7-2	TRBJ1-1	few	16	CASSSRRGGVGTEAFF
TRBV3-1	TRBJ2-7	few	17	CASSQEWGARGTYEQYF